This record looks at one TCR beta chain sequence and its context. The sample originates from a study of PD-L1 blockade in urothelial cancer. The CDR3 sequence is 16 residues long. The germline gives CDR1 SGHDN, CDR2 FVKESK. The ends lost 1 base at V and 2 bases at J; junction bases unmatched: 8. TCRdb's table, derived via immunoSEQ multiplex PCR, lists solely in-frame clones and lacks some. The sample shows under 40,000 clones, around 87% of them seen only once. The sequence was collected from a man aged 50 to 60 with urothelial cancer. The chain has TRBV14 and TRBJ2-7; 7 bases match TRBD2. The sequencing used PBMCs, collected around atezolizumab (anti-PD-L1) treatment. CDR3 sequence reads: CASSQATRTSPYEQYF. The DNA of the CDR3 is TGTGCCAGCAGCCAAGCGACTAGGACTAGTCCCTACGAGCAGTACTTC.